The rows below give T cell receptor beta chains drawn from one sample of a study of T-cell memory formation after mild COVID-19. TCRdb itself ran the 5' RACE reads through MiXCR, one entry per CDR3 protein. The data hold approximately 210,000 distinct CDR3 sequences, with 27% observed a single time. Material for sequencing was PBMCs or a T cell subset sorted from them (not recorded which). These receptors were collected from an adult woman who had mild COVID-19 (a few samples of this study predate the infection). Cell type and time point are not known. Each CDR3 is given without its conserved first and last residue. The D gene is left open where the match is weak. Clone size appears in some rows only: once, few, many, or a class for an expanded clone.

D gene,J gene,CDR3 length,clone size,V gene,CDR3 protein
TRBD2,TRBJ2-1,15,.,TRBV27,ASSSPPPGLEANEQF
.,TRBJ2-2,14,.,TRBV29-1,SVGGIGTPNTGELF
.,TRBJ2-1,12,few,TRBV9,ASSASLAYNEQF
.,TRBJ1-2,12,.,TRBV24-1,ATSDWGRDNGYT
.,TRBJ1-1,11,.,TRBV11-3,ASSSQLNTEAF
.,TRBJ1-2,12,many,TRBV12-5,ASGLGDSIYGYT
.,TRBJ1-5,11,.,TRBV20-1,SADGRTNQPQH
TRBD2,TRBJ2-3,15,.,TRBV20-1,SARDLTSGVITDTQY
.,TRBJ2-7,10,.,TRBV12-5,ASGFGGYEQY
TRBD2,TRBJ2-7,13,.,TRBV30,AWSPPGGFVYEQY
.,TRBJ2-5,12,few,TRBV6-1,ASSRGQLQETQY
.,TRBJ2-3,13,few,TRBV5-1,ASSLARGRGDTQY
.,TRBJ2-1,12,.,TRBV7-9,ASSLTQLSNEQF
TRBD1,TRBJ1-1,13,.,TRBV6-5,ASSYSARGGTEAF
TRBD2,TRBJ2-3,16,few,TRBV11-2,ASSTAGLAGPDADTQY
TRBD1,TRBJ2-1,15,few,TRBV5-5,ASSLGQGGHQDNEQF
TRBD2,TRBJ2-1,15,.,TRBV7-9,ASSPSGWGGPGNEQF
TRBD1,TRBJ1-2,12,.,TRBV29-1,SVGRDLQGTGYT
.,TRBJ2-2,13,few,TRBV7-3,ASSAGGTNTGELF
.,TRBJ2-7,12,.,TRBV6-2/TRBV6-3,ASSYPPREYEQY
.,TRBJ2-7,11,.,TRBV25-1,ASSATGTYEQY
.,TRBJ1-1,9,.,TRBV29-1,SVELATEAF
TRBD2,TRBJ2-1,12,.,TRBV29-1,SEYGTTDYNEQF
TRBD2,TRBJ2-1,15,.,TRBV11-2,ASSLGLAGAVFNEQF
TRBD2,TRBJ2-3,20,once,TRBV24-1,ATSEGLGVGLAGEGLTDTQY
.,TRBJ2-7,10,.,TRBV6-5,ASSRYSYEQY